This passage covers 15 T cell receptor beta chains from one sample sequenced in a study of early T cells in non-severe SARS-CoV-2 infection. Each CDR3 protein gets one entry after TCRdb re-called the 5' RACE reads with MiXCR. The repertoire holds fewer than 40,000 distinct CDR3 sequences, approximately 6.2% seen once, with about 5.3% in the top ten. The sample was whole blood. These receptors originate from an adult who was a healthcare worker with PCR-confirmed SARS-CoV-2 infection or an uninfected control (not recorded which).

This clonotype rates as medium-sized. The J gene is TRBJ1-2, the V gene TRBV6-5; TRBD1 aligns across 8 bases. Germline assignment: CDR1 MNHEY and CDR2 SVGAGI. The junction had 12 bases not matched to a gene; V was cut back by 7 bases and J by 5 bases. The CDR3 is made up of 15 amino acids. The CDR3 DNA reads TGTGCCAGCACTCAACGACAGGGGAGGGAGTATGGCTACACCTTC. As protein: CASTQRQGREYGYTF.

This clonotype has only a few counts. J is TRBJ1-2 and V is TRBV5-6; 7 positions agree with TRBD1. J gave up 6 bases and V 0 bases, and 2 bases lay outside the gene matches. This CDR3 spans 13 amino acids. Germline V gene sequence: CDR1 SGHDT, CDR2 YYEEEE. In DNA form, the CDR3 reads TGTGCCAGCAGCTTGGGACAGGGAGATGGCTACACCTTC. It codes for CASSLGQGDGYTF.

This clonotype was counted between two and nine times. The chain employs TRBV7-9 and TRBJ1-4; D possibly corresponds to TRBD1 (5 bases). Germline V gives CDR1 SEHNR, CDR2 FQNEAQ (reference sequence). CDR3 length: 14 amino acids. Trimming removed 1 base at V and 7 bases at J, with 10 bases between. CDR3 protein: CASSLGGTIEKLFF. CDR3 DNA: TGTGCCAGCAGCTTAGGTGGGACGATTGAAAAACTGTTTTTT.

Within the sample, this clonotype is medium-sized (0.01 to 0.1%). J is TRBJ2-1 and V is TRBV4-1, with D perhaps TRBD1 (5 bases). CDR3 size: 16 residues. Germline CDR1 MGHRA, CDR2 YSYEKL. Trimming took off 0 bases at V and 2 bases at J, with 11 bases between the two ends. CDR3 residues: CASSQDITGAYNEQFF. Here the CDR3 DNA reads TGCGCCAGCAGCCAAGATATCACAGGAGCCTACAATGAGCAGTTCTTC.

The rearrangement links TRBV7-9 to TRBJ2-7; 7 nucleotides line up with TRBD1. The CDR3 sequence is 14 residues long. Looked up from germline, CDR1 is SEHNR and CDR2 is FQNEAQ (reference sequence). With V trimmed by 4 bases and J by 3 bases, 6 bases remained unmatched. CDR3 sequence reads: CASSSSRDSYEQYV. The CDR3 region has the DNA TGTGCCAGCAGCTCGTCCCGGGACAGCTACGAGCAGTACGTC.

In this sample, this clonotype is medium-sized. The rearrangement links TRBV7-2 to TRBJ2-3; D perhaps matches TRBD1 (6 bases). Per germline, CDR1 SGHTA and CDR2 FQGNSA. Between the trimmed V and J ends, which lost 6 bases and 0 bases, there was a span of 10 bases. The CDR3 extends over 14 amino acids. The CDR3: CASSQGLSTDTQYF. The CDR3 DNA follows: TGTGCCAGCAGTCAGGGGCTTAGCACAGATACGCAGTATTTT.

This clonotype was observed at least ten times. The chain has TRBV2 and TRBJ2-7; D is unresolved. Trimming left V 3 bases short and J 2 bases short, with 20 bases between. There are 17 residues in the CDR3. Germline values: CDR1 SNHLY, CDR2 FYNNEI. The CDR3 spells CASSDPGSKGTTYEQYF. The CDR3 DNA reads TGTGCCAGCAGTGACCCGGGTAGTAAGGGTACCACCTACGAGCAGTACTTC.

This chain joins TRBV12-3 or TRBV12-4 and TRBJ2-7; no firm D call. Trimming cost V 2 bases and J 6 bases, with 17 bases left between them. The CDR3 runs to 15 residues. In DNA, the CDR3 is TGTGCCAGCAGTTTAAGTACGCAGCCATGGGGCGAGCAGTACTTC. Its protein is CASSLSTQPWGEQYF.

This clonotype was seen only a few times. The chain is built from TRBV19 and TRBJ2-3; D may be TRBD2 (6 bases). There are 13 residues in the CDR3. V lost 7 bases and J 1 base, leaving 9 bases between the germline ends. Per germline, CDR1 LNHDA and CDR2 SQIVND (reference sequence). CDR3 bases: TGTGCCAGTACCCCGGGGGGCACAGATACGCAGTATTTT. Translation gives CASTPGGTDTQYF.

This clonotype appeared many times. The CDR3 DNA reads TGTGCCTGGTCAATCACAGGGGGCCGGGCCAATGAGCAGTTCTTC. This sequence encodes CAWSITGGRANEQFF. The V gene is TRBV30, the J gene TRBJ2-1; 9 bases fit TRBD1. This CDR3 has 15 residues. Germline CDR1 reads GTSNPN; CDR2 reads SVGIG (reference sequence). With V trimmed by 5 bases and J by 6 bases, 11 bases remained unmatched.

V is TRBV7-9 and J is TRBJ1-2, with TRBD1 identical over 9 bases. Germline V gene data show CDR1 as SEHNR and CDR2 as FQNEAQ (reference sequence). Unmatched junction bases numbered 8, after V lost 6 bases and J lost 6 bases. The CDR3 spans 14 residues. This chain's CDR3 is CASRLGQGRNGYTF. The CDR3 DNA reads as TGTGCCAGCAGACTGGGACAGGGAAGGAATGGCTACACCTTC.

This clonotype came up many times. J is TRBJ2-1 and V is TRBV28, with D perhaps TRBD1 or TRBD2 (6 bases each). V lost 5 bases to trimming and J lost 10 bases, with 15 bases between them. The germline gives CDR1 MDHEN, CDR2 SYDVKM. This CDR3 spans 13 amino acids. This CDR3 is CASSIPQGREQFF. Here the CDR3 DNA reads TGTGCCAGCAGTATCCCCCAGGGGAGGGAGCAGTTCTTC.

This clonotype was picked up many times. The chain recombines TRBV20-1 with TRBJ1-4; TRBD1 is a possible D gene (6 bases). This CDR3 has 15 residues. V was pared by 5 bases and J by 4 bases, with 17 bases between. CDR1 is DFQATT, CDR2 SNEGSKA, per germline (reference sequence). CDR3 nucleotide sequence: TGCAGTGCTTTCCCCGAGGACAGCCTTAATGAAAAACTGTTTTTT. Its translation: CSAFPEDSLNEKLFF.

This clonotype has a count of ten or more. The genes are TRBV6-2 or TRBV6-3 and TRBJ1-1; D not certain. The germline V and J ends were trimmed by 2 bases and 3 bases, with 1 base remaining between them. This CDR3 is 11 amino acids long. Germline V gives CDR1 MNHEY, CDR2 SVGEGT. The CDR3 here is CASSYDTEAFF. In DNA, the CDR3 is TGTGCCAGCAGTTACGACACTGAAGCTTTCTTT.

This clonotype was counted a few times. The V call is TRBV20-1, the J call TRBJ2-7, with D perhaps assigned TRBD1 or TRBD2 (6 bases each). CDR3 length: 13 residues. Germline loops: CDR1 DFQATT, CDR2 SNEGSKA (reference sequence). The V and J ends lost 6 bases and 4 bases respectively, with 16 bases between them. The CDR3: CSAHLGGHYEQYF. In DNA, the CDR3 is TGCAGTGCCCATCTCGGGGGCCATTACGAGCAGTACTTC.